Below are 30 T cell receptor beta chains sequenced from a single sample in a study of cytomegalovirus exposure and HLA in healthy donors. PCR used 60 Vbeta primers and 13 Jbeta primers. Profiling relied on immunoSEQ multiplex PCR, and the TCRdb table lists in-frame clones only, not all of them. This table has 150,000 to 200,000 clones, around 81% appearing once. The specimen was PBMCs. Source of these receptors: a woman aged 25 to 39 in good health and CMV-seropositive.

CDR3 in DNA: TGTGCCAGCTCCCTCAACAAGGACAACCACAATCAGCCCCAGCATTTT. Translated, it gives CASSLNKDNHNQPQHF. The chain employs TRBV18 and TRBJ1-5; maybe TRBD1 (5 bases). Germline V gives CDR1 KGHSH, CDR2 LQKENI. The CDR3 contains 16 residues. V gave up 6 bases and J gave up 3 bases, with 18 bases separating them.

The V and J genes are TRBV2 and TRBJ1-1; D gene unclear. The germline V gene encodes CDR1 SNHLY and CDR2 FYNNEI. This CDR3 has 13 residues. The V end was cut by 6 bases, the J end by 0 bases, with 8 bases between. The CDR3 sequence: CASSISMNTEAFF. CDR3 in DNA: TGTGCCAGCAGCATTAGTATGAACACTGAAGCTTTCTTT.

The chain combines TRBV2 with TRBJ2-6, with D perhaps TRBD1 (7 bases). There are 16 residues in the CDR3. The ends were cut back, 2 bases at V and 0 bases at J, with 8 bases in the middle. CDR1 and CDR2 from the germline V gene are SNHLY and FYNNEI. For the CDR3, the DNA is TGTGCCAGCAGTGAACAGGGGGGCTCTGGGGCCAACGTCCTGACTTTC. Its protein product is CASSEQGGSGANVLTF. Full variable domain (missing parts from reference TRBV2 and TRBJ2-6): EPEVTQTPSHQVTQMGQEVILRCVPISNHLYFYWYRQILGQKVEFLVSFYNNEISEKSEIFDDQFSVERPDGSNFTLKIRSTKLEDSAMYFCASSEQGGSGANVLTFGAGSRLTVL.

The chain joins TRBV10-3 to TRBJ2-1; 8 bases match TRBD2. The V gene end was trimmed by 2 bases and the J gene end by 15 bases; junction bases not matched to a gene: 3. Germline values: CDR1 ENHRY, CDR2 SYGVKD. This CDR3 has 11 residues. The CDR3 region has the DNA TGTGCCATCAGTGAGGGCAGCGGGAGGTTCTTC. It codes for CAISEGSGRFF.

This clone was seen a few times. The rearrangement uses TRBV28 and TRBJ1-2; D is uncertain. V was clipped by 6 bases and J by 4 bases, with 3 bases between them. The CDR3 is made up of 10 amino acids. The V gene's germline CDR1 is MDHEN and CDR2 SYDVKM. The CDR3 region has the DNA TGTGCCAGCAGCTCCTATGGCTACACCTTC. Its translation: CASSSYGYTF.

CDR3 bases: TGTGCCAGCAGCCCCTTGACTGGAATCTCCTACAATGAGCAGTTCTTC. It encodes CASSPLTGISYNEQFF. J is TRBJ2-1 and V is TRBV7-9; D uncertain. V shed 5 bases and J shed 0 bases, with 14 bases lying between them. This CDR3 comprises 16 residues. CDR1 and CDR2 (germline): SEHNR, FQNEAQ (reference sequence).

The CDR3 sequence is CASSIVRGGEQYF. As DNA, the CDR3 is TGTGCCAGTAGTATAGTTCGCGGGGGAGAGCAGTACTTC. The chain has TRBV19 and TRBJ2-7, with TRBD2 identical over 7 bases. V trimming: 1 base; J trimming: 7 bases; junction bases outside the gene matches: 4. The CDR3 has 13 amino acids. CDR1 is LNHDA, CDR2 SQIVND, per germline (reference sequence).

The gene calls are TRBV19 and TRBJ2-1; 8 nucleotides line up with TRBD2. Germline assignment: CDR1 LNHDA and CDR2 SQIVND (reference sequence). V shed 6 bases, J shed 2 bases, and the junction held 12 bases outside the gene matches. The CDR3 consists of 17 residues. CDR3 sequence: CASRKREGPGTYNEQFF. CDR3 DNA sequence: TGTGCCAGTAGAAAACGGGAGGGCCCTGGAACCTACAATGAGCAGTTCTTC.

Details on this clone: Other DNA sequences of this sample code for an identical CDR3. The gene calls are TRBV6-5 and TRBJ2-5; D unresolved. This CDR3 has 13 amino acids. CDR1 and CDR2 from the germline V gene are MNHEY and SVGAGI. The V end lost 6 bases, the J end lost 5 bases, and 13 bases lay between the germline ends. The CDR3, as DNA: TGTGCCAGCAGCCGAGGCCCCGGGGAGACCCAGTACTTC. This codes for CASSRGPGETQYF.

The gene calls are TRBV19 and TRBJ1-1; D not certain. This CDR3 contains 13 residues. Germline assignment: CDR1 LNHDA and CDR2 SQIVND (reference sequence). Trimming shortened V by 6 bases and J by 4 bases, and 12 bases separated the two germline ends. As DNA, the CDR3 is TGTGCCAGTAGCACCCAGGTGCGCACTGAAGCTTTCTTT. It encodes CASSTQVRTEAFF.

The chain carries TRBV7-2 and TRBJ1-3; 9 nucleotides line up with TRBD1. This CDR3 has 13 residues. Germline V gene sequence: CDR1 SGHTA, CDR2 FQGNSA. With 4 bases clipped from V and 8 bases from J, the junction kept 3 bases outside the gene matches. CDR3 region: CASSSDRGYTIYF. The CDR3 nucleotides are TGTGCCAGCAGCTCGGACAGGGGTTACACCATATATTTT.

The rearrangement links TRBV6-5 to TRBJ1-2; D perhaps matches TRBD1 (5 bases). This CDR3 has 15 amino acids. The V end lost 4 bases, the J end lost 7 bases, and 19 bases lay between the germline ends. CDR1 MNHEY and CDR2 SVGAGI come from the germline V gene. CDR3 protein: CASSSPAKGRGGYTF. CDR3 DNA: TGTGCCAGCAGTTCTCCCGCTAAGGGGCGTGGTGGCTACACCTTC.

The chain combines TRBV27 with TRBJ1-2; D uncertain. The CDR3 is 13 amino acids. Germline CDR1 and CDR2: MNHEY and SMNVEV (reference sequence). V lost 1 base, J lost 10 bases, and 13 bases lay in between. For the CDR3, the DNA is TGTGCCAGCAGTTTATGGGTAGGAGTAGACTACACCTTC. Translation: CASSLWVGVDYTF.

This clone was seen a few times. The chain uses TRBV6-4 and TRBJ2-1; D possibly corresponds to TRBD2 (6 bases). The CDR3 extends over 16 amino acids. CDR1 and CDR2 (germline): MRHNA, SNTAGT. V was cut by 4 bases and J by 2 bases, with 15 bases left in between. CDR3 in amino acids: CASSALLATAYNEQFF. The CDR3 DNA reads TGTGCCAGCAGTGCCCTACTAGCTACCGCCTACAATGAGCAGTTCTTC.

This chain links TRBV6-6 with TRBJ1-4; D is undetermined. V gave up 5 bases and J gave up 9 bases, with 10 bases separating them. This CDR3 has 12 amino acids. The germline V gene has CDR1 MNHNY and CDR2 SVGAGI (reference sequence). CDR3 loop: CASSPSGQKLFF. DNA of the CDR3: TGTGCCAGCAGTCCTAGCGGCCAAAAACTGTTTTTT.

The chain employs TRBV5-1 and TRBJ2-3, with TRBD2 as a possible D gene (6 bases). The CDR3 spans 16 residues. Germline CDR1 is SGHRS and CDR2 is YFSETQ. The ends were cut back, 0 bases at V and 0 bases at J, with 11 bases in the middle. The CDR3 coding sequence is TGCGCCAGCAGCTTGGCCCGGGGGTTAAGCACAGATACGCAGTATTTT. As protein: CASSLARGLSTDTQYF.

This chain links TRBV6-7 with TRBJ1-3, with D perhaps matching TRBD1 (6 bases). Being an ORF, TRBV6-7 has a function that is uncertain. V lost 9 bases and J 1 base, leaving 19 bases between the germline ends. The CDR3 loop spans 16 amino acids. The CDR3: CASDTTGSFSGNTIYF. The CDR3 DNA reads TGTGCCAGTGACACGACAGGCTCCTTTTCTGGAAACACCATATATTTT.

This sequence joins TRBV19 and TRBJ2-5; 7 bases agree with TRBD1. Trimming took 3 bases from V and 2 from J; bases not matched to a gene: 6. The CDR3 covers 15 residues. Germline V gene lookup returns CDR1 LNHDA and CDR2 SQIVND (reference sequence). For the CDR3, the DNA is TGTGCCAGTAGTATCGTGAGGGGGCTGCAAGAGACCCAGTACTTC. Its translation: CASSIVRGLQETQYF.

The chain links TRBV10-3 to TRBJ2-7; tentative D call: TRBD1 (5 bases). With 8 bases removed from V and 2 bases from J, the gap between germline ends came to 10 bases. This CDR3 contains 12 residues. Germline loops: CDR1 ENHRY, CDR2 SYGVKD. The CDR3 here is CAIGSGTYEQYF. The CDR3 nucleotides read TGTGCCATCGGCTCAGGGACCTACGAGCAGTACTTC.

This sequence joins TRBV18 and TRBJ2-7; a weak D match, TRBD2 (7 bases). The CDR3 spans 14 residues. In germline, CDR1 is KGHSH, CDR2 LQKENI. V was shortened by 3 bases and J by 2 bases, with 11 bases between the two germline ends. In DNA, the CDR3 is TGTGCCAGCTCACCCGGGGGGCGCCCCTACGAGCAGTACTTC. Translation: CASSPGGRPYEQYF.

This chain joins TRBV5-4 and TRBJ1-2; 7 bases map to TRBD1. There are 15 residues in the CDR3. Germline V gene sequence: CDR1 SGHNT, CDR2 YYREEE (reference sequence). Unmatched junction bases numbered 7, after V lost 3 bases and J lost 2 bases. CDR3 protein: CASSYGTAGNYGYTF. The CDR3 DNA reads TGTGCCAGCAGCTACGGGACAGCCGGGAACTATGGCTACACCTTC.

This clone was seen only a few times. This chain joins TRBV10-2 and TRBJ1-5; 9 positions match TRBD1. CDR1 WSHSY and CDR2 SAAADI come from the germline V gene. The trim removed 8 bases at V and 3 bases at J, leaving 5 bases unmatched. The CDR3 is 14 amino acids. CDR3 sequence (DNA): TGCGCCAGCCGTGGACAGGGGTACAATCAGCCCCAGCATTTT. This encodes CASRGQGYNQPQHF.

This chain joins TRBV7-9 and TRBJ2-5; TRBD2 matches at 9 bases. V lost 1 base and J lost 5; bases outside the gene matches: 8. Looked up from germline, CDR1 is SEHNR and CDR2 is FQNEAQ (reference sequence). The CDR3 has 16 residues. The CDR3 bases are TGTGCCAGCAGCTTAGGACTAGCGGTGCTTTGGGAGACCCAGTACTTC. Amino acid sequence: CASSLGLAVLWETQYF.

V usage is TRBV11-2 and J usage is TRBJ2-5; 13 positions agree with TRBD2. CDR3 size: 15 residues. CDR1 and CDR2 (germline): SGHAT, FQNNGV. J gave up 5 bases and V 6 bases, and 6 bases lay outside the gene matches. CDR3 sequence reads: CASSMRTSGSETQYF. The DNA for the CDR3 is TGTGCCAGCAGTATGAGGACTAGCGGGAGTGAGACCCAGTACTTC. Full variable domain (remainder filled in from reference TRBV11-2 and TRBJ2-5): EAGVAQSPRYKIIEKRQSVAFWCNPISGHATLYWYQQILGQGPKLLIQFQNNGVVDDSQLPKDRFSAERLKGVDSTLKIQPAKLEDSAVYLCASSMRTSGSETQYFGPGTRLLVL.

The gene calls are TRBV2 and TRBJ1-2; 7 bases align to TRBD1. The V and J ends lost 6 bases and 4 bases, in that order; junction bases with no gene match: 8. The CDR3 has 14 amino acids. Per the germline V gene, CDR1 is SNHLY and CDR2 is FYNNEI. CDR3 nucleotides: TGTGCCAGCAGCCAACCCGACAGGGCCTATGGCTACACCTTC. Its translation is CASSQPDRAYGYTF.

V gene TRBV28 combines with J gene TRBJ1-5, with D perhaps matching TRBD1 (5 bases). The CDR3 is 15 residues long. CDR1 and CDR2 from the germline V gene are MDHEN and SYDVKM. Trimming pared 6 bases from V and 0 bases from J, leaving 12 bases between. The CDR3 nucleotides read TGTGCCAGCAGCCCCCATACAGGTAGCAATCAGCCCCAGCATTTT. It codes for CASSPHTGSNQPQHF.

The CDR3 region has the DNA TGTGCCAGTTCAAGGCTAGCGGTGACTTACAGCGAGCAGTACTTC. This codes for CASSRLAVTYSEQYF. The chain links TRBV19 to TRBJ2-7, with 7 bases fitting TRBD2. Germline lookup yields CDR1 LNHDA and CDR2 SQIVND (reference sequence). V lost 8 bases and J lost 6; bases outside the gene matches: 16. CDR3 length equals 15 residues.

The chain's CDR3 is CASISISGNTIYF. Written as DNA, the CDR3 is TGCGCCAGCATTAGTATCTCTGGAAACACCATATATTTT. This chain joins TRBV5-1 and TRBJ1-3; no clear D. CDR1 is SGHRS and CDR2 is YFSETQ in the germline V gene. The CDR3 is 13 residues long. V gave up 6 bases and J gave up 0 bases, with 7 bases separating them.

The chain couples TRBV5-1 to TRBJ2-7; possible D gene TRBD2, 5 bases. V was pared by 3 bases and J by 4 bases, with 11 bases between. Germline CDR1 reads SGHRS; CDR2 reads YFSETQ. The CDR3 extends over 13 amino acids. CDR3 amino acids: CASSSGTQYEQYF. CDR3 DNA: TGCGCCAGCAGCTCGGGAACCCAGTACGAGCAGTACTTC.

The chain employs TRBV18 and TRBJ1-1; D is unresolved. The V and J ends lost 4 bases and 3 bases respectively, with 9 bases between them. The CDR3 extends over 13 amino acids. Per germline, CDR1 KGHSH and CDR2 LQKENI. The CDR3 DNA follows: TGTGCCAGCTCACTCAGTATGGACACTGAAGCTTTCTTT. Translated: CASSLSMDTEAFF. Supplemented by reference TRBV18 and TRBJ1-1, the full variable domain reads NAGVMQNPRHLVRRRGQEARLRCSPMKGHSHVYWYRQLPEEGLKFMVYLQKENIIDESGMPKERFSAEFPKEGPSILRIQQVVRGDSAAYFCASSLSMDTEAFFGQGTRLTVV.